This TCR beta chain stems from a study of CD8+ T cells in alopecia areata. Study-wide results and limits: Scalp samples also contribute reads from the resident alphabeta T cells found in normal skin. Especially in alopecia totalis/universalis, lesional scalp showed greater clonality than normal scalp did.

Once RNA had been extracted, it was reverse transcribed into cDNA to act as the sequencing template. Some clones are missing from TCRdb's copy, which holds only in-frame ones; the method was immunoSEQ multiplex PCR. Of roughly 32,000 clones listed, about three fifths are singletons. This clone turned up a few times. No antigen is known for it. V shed 3 bases and J shed 4 bases, with 16 bases lying between them. Germline loops: CDR1 SQVTM, CDR2 ANQGSEA. This CDR3 is built from 14 residues. As part of sample collection, lesional scalp punch biopsies and peripheral blood were taken from alopecia areata patients.

The genes are TRBV29-1 and TRBJ2-7; D assignment may be TRBD1 or TRBD2 (5 bases each). The source is a human donor with alopecia areata. Sample: NKG2D-high CD8+ T cells sorted from blood. As DNA, the CDR3 is TGCAGCGTTGAGACCGAGGGGAATGGGTACGAGCAGTACTTC. Its protein is CSVETEGNGYEQYF.